These T cell receptor beta chains were read from a single sample in a study of shared T cell receptors in the human thymus. This table comes from immunoSEQ multiplex PCR, and its TCRdb copy is limited to in-frame clones, with some not included. The sample holds over 650,000 clones; around 87% are singletons and the top ten take 0.0094%. These data were also filed under a second study, of human thymus T cells.

The sample consisted of thymocytes. These receptors all stem from a boy under two years old with a congenital heart defect. The CDR3 runs from the conserved cysteine through the conserved F or W. The D gene is left open where the match is weak. The size of a clone is reported for some rows only, either as once, few or many, or as a class for expanded clones.

V	size	D	J	length	DNA	CDR3
TRBV27	-	TRBD2	TRBJ2-3	19	TGTGCCAGCAGTGTTCTTTACAGGTTGCCTAGCGGGCTCACAGATACGCAGTATTTT	CASSVLYRLPSGLTDTQYF
TRBV5-6	-	-	TRBJ2-7	13	TGTGCCAGCAGCCTAACAAGGACAGGGAGGGTGTACTTC	CASSLTRTGRVYF
TRBV5-1	-	TRBD1	TRBJ2-1	14	TGCGCCAGCAGCTTAGGGGCAGGGGGTAATGAGCAGTTCTTC	CASSLGAGGNEQFF
TRBV6-6	-	TRBD1	TRBJ1-2	15	TGTGCCAGCAGTAAAGAGGGGGCGCAGGAATATGGCTACACCTTC	CASSKEGAQEYGYTF
TRBV19	-	-	TRBJ2-1	15	TGTGCCAGTAGTATCAGTCCACAGACAAACAATGAGCAGTTCTTC	CASSISPQTNNEQFF
TRBV10-3	-	TRBD1	TRBJ2-3	20	TGTGCCATCAGCCATATACCGGGACAGGGGCCGGGAGTTCGGCGAGATACGCAGTATTTT	CAISHIPGQGPGVRRDTQYF
TRBV4-3	-	TRBD1	TRBJ1-2	15	TGCGCCAGCAGCCAAGACGACAGGGGGCATCAAGGCTACACCTTC	CASSQDDRGHQGYTF
TRBV6-1	-	-	TRBJ1-4	14	TGTGCCAGCAGTGAACGGCAGACGGGTGAAAAACTGTTTTTT	CASSERQTGEKLFF
TRBV18	-	-	TRBJ1-2	19	TGTGCCAGCTCACCTCCCCCCGGGGTTAGCTGGATTTTCTACTATGGCTACACCTTC	CASSPPPGVSWIFYYGYTF
TRBV7-9	-	-	TRBJ2-7	15	TGTGCCAGCAGCTTAGTCCCTGGCGGTTCCTACGAGCAGTACTTC	CASSLVPGGSYEQYF
TRBV4-1	-	-	TRBJ1-5	15	TGCGCCAGCAGCCAAGGGGACACCGTCAATCAGCCCCAGCATTTT	CASSQGDTVNQPQHF
TRBV7-2	-	-	TRBJ1-1	16	TGTGCCAGCAGCTTAGCGAACAGGGATAGGATCACTGAAGCTTTCTTT	CASSLANRDRITEAFF
TRBV27	-	-	TRBJ1-1	15	TGTGCCAGCAGTTCCGACAGCCATCACGGCACTGAAGCTTTCTTT	CASSSDSHHGTEAFF
TRBV19	once	-	TRBJ1-2	16	TGTGCCAGTAGACCTTACCACGATTTTCGGGTCTATGGCTACACCTTC	CASRPYHDFRVYGYTF
TRBV5-1	once	TRBD2	TRBJ2-1	15	TGCGCCAGCAGCTTGGGGCAGCGGGAAGACTATGAGCAGTTCTTC	CASSLGQREDYEQFF
TRBV4-1	once	TRBD1	TRBJ1-2	16	TGCGCCAGCAGCCAAGATGATTCCGGGACAGCTATCGGCTACACCTTC	CASSQDDSGTAIGYTF
TRBV19	-	TRBD1	TRBJ1-4	15	TGTGCCAGTAGTATCCGGGGACAGGGACATGAAAAACTGTTTTTT	CASSIRGQGHEKLFF
TRBV12-5	-	TRBD1	TRBJ2-1	18	TGTGCTAGTGGTTGGCTCCTCGACAGGGAAGACCCCTACAATGAGCAGTTCTTC	CASGWLLDREDPYNEQFF
TRBV5-1	-	-	TRBJ2-1	12	TGCGCCAGCCACCTCGGGGACAATGAGCAGTTCTTC	CASHLGDNEQFF
TRBV2	-	-	TRBJ1-5	15	TGTGCCAGCAGTGCAGGGGAGGGGGGCAATCAGCCCCAGCATTTT	CASSAGEGGNQPQHF
TRBV9	-	TRBD2	TRBJ2-1	18	TGTGCCAGCAGCGTAGGTGGAATAGCGGGGGCCGTCCGGGAAGAGCAGTTCTTC	CASSVGGIAGAVREEQFF
TRBV6-1	few	-	TRBJ2-7	14	TGTGCCAGCAGTGAATCGGACAATTCCTACGAGCAGTACTTC	CASSESDNSYEQYF
TRBV28	-	TRBD2	TRBJ2-1	16	TGTGCCAGCACATTATGGACTAGCGGGGGGATTAATGAGCAGTTCTTC	CASTLWTSGGINEQFF
TRBV7-9	-	-	TRBJ2-5	15	TGTGCCAGCAGCTCCCTGACTAGTACCCAAGAGACCCAGTACTTC	CASSSLTSTQETQYF
TRBV6-6	-	-	TRBJ1-5	15	TGTGCCAGCAGTCACGGCGCCCAGGGGTATCAGCCCCAGCATTTT	CASSHGAQGYQPQHF
TRBV5-4	-	-	TRBJ2-1	12	TGTGCCAGCAGCTCGGAGGTCAATGAGCAGTTCTTC	CASSSEVNEQFF
TRBV7-9	-	TRBD1	TRBJ1-2	19	TGTGCCAGCAGTCTCGGTCTTCGCAGGACAGGGCTTTTGAACTATGGCTACACCTTC	CASSLGLRRTGLLNYGYTF
TRBV5-4	-	TRBD1	TRBJ2-7	15	TGTGCCAGCAGCACACCCGGGACAGGGGATCCCGAGCAGTACTTC	CASSTPGTGDPEQYF
TRBV30	-	TRBD2	TRBJ2-3	17	TGTGCCTGGAGTGCAGGGACTACCGGGTATCGCACAGATACGCAGTATTTT	CAWSAGTTGYRTDTQYF
TRBV18	few	-	TRBJ2-7	10	TGTGCCAGCTCAGGTAGAGAGCAGTACTTC	CASSGREQYF
TRBV28	-	TRBD1	TRBJ1-5	18	TGTGCCAGCAGTACCCCCGACAGGGGACTTTTGAACAATCAGCCCCAGCATTTT	CASSTPDRGLLNNQPQHF
TRBV30	-	-	TRBJ2-7	12	TGTGCCTGGAGGCCCACTAGGGCCGAGCAGTACTTC	CAWRPTRAEQYF
TRBV6-1	once	TRBD2	TRBJ2-3	15	TGTGCCAGCAGTGAAGACGGACTAGCGGGAGAGACGCAGTATTTT	CASSEDGLAGETQYF
TRBV7-9	-	-	TRBJ2-7	14	TGTGCCAGCAGCTCCAAGGACATCGCCTACGAGCAGTACTTC	CASSSKDIAYEQYF
TRBV14	-	TRBD1	TRBJ2-2	16	TGTGCCAGCAGCCAAGGTCGGGACAGAGTGTCCGGGGAGCTGTTTTTT	CASSQGRDRVSGELFF
TRBV19	-	TRBD2	TRBJ2-2	15	TGTGCCAGTAGTACTAGACTAGCGGGGACCGGGGAGCTGTTTTTT	CASSTRLAGTGELFF
TRBV5-6	-	-	TRBJ2-3	15	TGTGCCAGCAGCTTGATGCGGCCTAGCACAGATACGCAGTATTTT	CASSLMRPSTDTQYF
TRBV2	-	-	TRBJ1-5	13	TGTGCCACAAGGCTGGGACTACAGGGGCCCCAGCATTTT	CATRLGLQGPQHF
TRBV28	-	-	TRBJ1-5	15	TGTGCCAGCAGTTTAAGCCACGGGTCGAATCAGCCCCAGCATTTT	CASSLSHGSNQPQHF
TRBV28	-	TRBD1	TRBJ1-1	16	TGTGCCAGCAGTTTTAATCCAGGGGGCAGGCACACTGAAGCTTTCTTT	CASSFNPGGRHTEAFF
TRBV29-1	-	TRBD1	TRBJ1-1	13	TGCAGGATTGCCTCGACAGGGTGGGCCGAAGCTTTCTTT	CRIASTGWAEAFF
TRBV28	-	-	TRBJ1-3	16	TGTGCCAGCAGTTTAAGTATCGGGAACAATCCGGACACCATATATTTT	CASSLSIGNNPDTIYF
TRBV5-4	-	-	TRBJ2-7	17	TGTGCCAGCAGCCGCTACCCCGGGAGAGCTCGGTCCTACGAGCAGTACTTC	CASSRYPGRARSYEQYF
TRBV2	-	TRBD2	TRBJ2-1	16	TGTGCCAGCAGTTCCAGCGGGAGGCTCTCCTACAATGAGCAGTTCTTC	CASSSSGRLSYNEQFF
TRBV9	-	-	TRBJ1-2	15	TGTGCCAGCAGCCCGAGTACCGACAGCGTCTATGGCTACACCTTC	CASSPSTDSVYGYTF
TRBV7-9	once	-	TRBJ2-7	14	TGTGCCAGCAGCTTGCGGACCAGGGCCTACGAGCAGTACTTC	CASSLRTRAYEQYF
TRBV28	-	TRBD2	TRBJ2-7	16	TGTGCCAGCAGTTCCGGAGCTCGGCGGGAGTGCAACGAGCAGTACTTC	CASSSGARRECNEQYF
TRBV6-5	-	-	TRBJ2-2	16	TGTGCCAGCAGTTATAGCCCCCTCGGGGACACCGGGGAGCTGTTTTTT	CASSYSPLGDTGELFF
TRBV19	-	-	TRBJ2-7	14	TGTGCCAGTAGTAACCCCCGGCAGGGGAAGAAGCAGTACTTC	CASSNPRQGKKQYF
TRBV12-5	-	-	TRBJ2-7	14	TGTGCTAGTGGTTTTTCTGGGGCGACGAACGAGCAGTACTTC	CASGFSGATNEQYF
TRBV19	-	-	TRBJ1-5	16	TGTGCCAGCCGGAACCCCGGACAATATAGCAATCAGCCCCAGCATTTT	CASRNPGQYSNQPQHF
TRBV9	-	-	TRBJ1-2	12	TGTGCCAGCCGAAAAGGGGTTTATGGCTACACCTTC	CASRKGVYGYTF
TRBV7-9	-	TRBD2	TRBJ2-7	17	TGTGCCAGCAGCCCGCTCGACAGCGGGGCCATCCTTCCCGAGCAGTACTTC	CASSPLDSGAILPEQYF
TRBV5-1	-	TRBD1	TRBJ2-7	14	TGCGCCAGCAGTTCGGACAGGCTGGCCTACGAGCAGTACTTC	CASSSDRLAYEQYF
TRBV15	-	-	TRBJ1-4	14	TGTGCCACCAGCAGGACAGGAACTAATGAAAAACTGTTTTTT	CATSRTGTNEKLFF